This is a list of T cell receptor beta chains from one sample in a study of T cell repertoires in cytomegalovirus infection. The antigens for these receptors are not known. MiXCR, applied by TCRdb to the reads, yields one record per CDR3 protein. The sample holds hundreds of thousands of distinct CDR3 sequences, around 35% seen once. The sample consisted of cultured PBMCs, taken from culture after CMV antigen stimulation. These receptor sequences come from a human donor in good health (CMV status not recorded). Some clones in this sample may be carry-over from other donors' samples. The CDR3 runs from the conserved cysteine through the conserved F or W. Each record gives: J gene, V gene, D gene, clone size, CDR3 protein, CDR3 DNA. The D gene is left open where the match is weak. Clone size is shown for a subset of rows, as once, few, many or a class of expanded clone.

j_gene: TRBJ1-2
v_gene: TRBV7-8
d_gene: TRBD1
abundance: many
CDR3aa: CASSLAQGWHYGYTF
CDR3nt: TGTGCCAGCAGCTTAGCACAGGGGTGGCACTATGGCTACACCTTC

j_gene: TRBJ1-3
v_gene: TRBV7-8
d_gene: TRBD1
abundance: .
CDR3aa: CASSSTGDSGNTIYF
CDR3nt: TGTGCCAGCAGCTCGACAGGGGACTCTGGAAACACCATATATTTT

j_gene: TRBJ2-2
v_gene: TRBV7-8
d_gene: .
abundance: .
CDR3aa: CASALRRDGTGELFF
CDR3nt: TGTGCCAGCGCCTTAAGAAGGGACGGCACCGGGGAGCTGTTTTTT

j_gene: TRBJ1-2
v_gene: TRBV28
d_gene: .
abundance: .
CDR3aa: CASSSSLRGVVYGYTF
CDR3nt: TGTGCCAGCAGTTCCAGCCTCCGAGGGGTGGTCTATGGCTACACCTTC

j_gene: TRBJ1-2
v_gene: TRBV19
d_gene: .
abundance: .
CDR3aa: CASSETGTGLGGYTF
CDR3nt: TGTGCCAGTAGTGAAACCGGGACGGGACTAGGGGGCTACACCTTC

j_gene: TRBJ2-1
v_gene: TRBV6-1
d_gene: .
abundance: few
CDR3aa: CASSPTSNEQFF
CDR3nt: TGTGCCAGCAGTCCGACTAGCAATGAGCAGTTCTTC

j_gene: TRBJ2-1
v_gene: TRBV11-2
d_gene: .
abundance: .
CDR3aa: CASSLEVLF
CDR3nt: TGTGCCAGCAGCTTAGAGGTGCTCTTC

j_gene: TRBJ2-5
v_gene: TRBV29-1
d_gene: TRBD1
abundance: .
CDR3aa: CSVAGGWETQYF
CDR3nt: TGCAGCGTTGCAGGGGGCTGGGAGACCCAGTACTTC

j_gene: TRBJ2-7
v_gene: TRBV7-2
d_gene: TRBD1
abundance: many
CDR3aa: CASSLGTGYRDEQYF
CDR3nt: TGTGCCAGCAGCTTAGGGACAGGGTATCGGGACGAGCAGTACTTC

j_gene: TRBJ2-1
v_gene: TRBV6-5
d_gene: .
abundance: .
CDR3aa: CASSFYRSSYNEQFF
CDR3nt: TGTGCCAGCAGTTTCTATCGGAGCTCCTACAATGAGCAGTTCTTC

j_gene: TRBJ2-1
v_gene: TRBV7-8
d_gene: .
abundance: few
CDR3aa: CASSTPRGRLFIYNEQFF
CDR3nt: TGTGCCAGCAGCACCCCAAGGGGGAGGTTATTCATCTACAATGAGCAGTTCTTC

j_gene: TRBJ2-1
v_gene: TRBV2
d_gene: TRBD2
abundance: .
CDR3aa: CASSAGLAGVEQFF
CDR3nt: TGTGCCAGCAGTGCAGGGCTAGCGGGAGTTGAGCAGTTCTTC

j_gene: TRBJ1-2
v_gene: TRBV7-2
d_gene: TRBD1
abundance: .
CDR3aa: CASSLSGTGYYGYTF
CDR3nt: TGTGCCAGCAGCTTATCCGGGACAGGGTACTATGGCTACACCTTC

j_gene: TRBJ2-1
v_gene: TRBV7-3
d_gene: TRBD2
abundance: few
CDR3aa: CASSPGSGGLGNEQFF
CDR3nt: TGTGCCAGCAGCCCAGGTTCGGGAGGACTGGGCAATGAGCAGTTCTTC

j_gene: TRBJ1-1
v_gene: TRBV4-1
d_gene: .
abundance: .
CDR3aa: CASSQDLRFTEAFF
CDR3nt: TGCGCCAGCAGCCAAGATCTCAGATTCACTGAAGCTTTCTTT

j_gene: TRBJ2-3
v_gene: TRBV12-3/TRBV12-4
d_gene: .
abundance: once
CDR3aa: CAPETDTQYF
CDR3nt: TGTGCCCCGGAGACAGATACGCAGTATTTT

j_gene: TRBJ1-3
v_gene: TRBV7-6
d_gene: .
abundance: few
CDR3aa: CASSRTSSGNTIYF
CDR3nt: TGTGCCAGCAGCCGGACCAGCTCTGGAAACACCATATATTTT

j_gene: TRBJ2-7
v_gene: TRBV5-8
d_gene: .
abundance: once
CDR3aa: CASSLLIRLSTYEQYF
CDR3nt: TGTGCCAGCAGCTTGCTAATAAGACTATCCACCTACGAGCAGTACTTC

j_gene: TRBJ2-7
v_gene: TRBV7-2
d_gene: .
abundance: many
CDR3aa: CASTSRRRGNYEQYF
CDR3nt: TGTGCCAGCACATCTAGGAGGAGGGGAAACTACGAGCAGTACTTC

j_gene: TRBJ1-6
v_gene: TRBV7-2
d_gene: TRBD1
abundance: many
CDR3aa: CASSDRVTYNSPLHF
CDR3nt: TGTGCCAGCAGCGACAGGGTGACCTATAATTCACCCCTCCACTTT

j_gene: TRBJ2-6
v_gene: TRBV9
d_gene: TRBD1
abundance: .
CDR3aa: CASSSGQGMSGANVLTF
CDR3nt: TGTGCCAGCAGCTCGGGACAGGGAATGTCTGGGGCCAACGTCCTGACTTTC

j_gene: TRBJ2-1
v_gene: TRBV7-6
d_gene: TRBD2
abundance: .
CDR3aa: CASSPSGLADNEQFF
CDR3nt: TGTGCCAGCAGCCCCTCCGGACTAGCCGACAATGAGCAGTTCTTC

j_gene: TRBJ2-5
v_gene: TRBV7-2
d_gene: .
abundance: .
CDR3aa: CASRGGGNTQETQYF
CDR3nt: TGTGCCAGCAGGGGGGGCGGGAATACGCAAGAGACCCAGTACTTC

j_gene: TRBJ1-1
v_gene: TRBV7-2
d_gene: .
abundance: many
CDR3aa: CASSSTLANTEAFF
CDR3nt: TGTGCCAGCAGCTCCACCCTGGCGAACACTGAAGCTTTCTTT

j_gene: TRBJ2-3
v_gene: TRBV4-3
d_gene: .
abundance: .
CDR3aa: CASSLSDETDTQYF
CDR3nt: TGCGCCAGCAGCCTCTCCGACGAGACAGATACGCAGTATTTT

j_gene: TRBJ2-6
v_gene: TRBV19
d_gene: .
abundance: few
CDR3aa: CASSVEAAGANVLTF
CDR3nt: TGTGCCAGTAGTGTCGAGGCGGCTGGGGCCAACGTCCTGACTTTC

j_gene: TRBJ2-1
v_gene: TRBV6-2/TRBV6-3
d_gene: TRBD2
abundance: .
CDR3aa: CASTSWRERSNEQFF
CDR3nt: TGTGCCAGCACCTCTTGGCGGGAGAGATCTAATGAGCAGTTCTTC

j_gene: TRBJ2-1
v_gene: TRBV7-3
d_gene: TRBD2
abundance: .
CDR3aa: CASSLTSGRIGDEQFF
CDR3nt: TGTGCCAGCAGCTTAACTAGCGGGAGGATCGGAGATGAGCAGTTCTTC

j_gene: TRBJ2-1
v_gene: TRBV7-2
d_gene: .
abundance: many
CDR3aa: CASSPFGSRYEQFF
CDR3nt: TGTGCCAGCAGCCCCTTCGGGAGTAGATATGAGCAGTTCTTC

j_gene: TRBJ2-3
v_gene: TRBV7-9
d_gene: TRBD2
abundance: few
CDR3aa: CASSSPTSGSATSTDTQYF
CDR3nt: TGTGCCAGCAGCTCCCCGACTAGCGGGAGTGCAACTAGCACAGATACGCAGTATTTT

j_gene: TRBJ2-3
v_gene: TRBV7-9
d_gene: TRBD2
abundance: many
CDR3aa: CASSSGTSGSTDTQYF
CDR3nt: TGTGCCAGCAGCTCTGGGACTAGCGGGAGCACAGATACGCAGTATTTT

j_gene: TRBJ2-1
v_gene: TRBV4-2
d_gene: .
abundance: .
CDR3aa: CASSQAGLASYNEQFF
CDR3nt: TGTGCCAGCAGCCAAGCAGGGCTAGCTTCCTACAATGAGCAGTTCTTC

j_gene: TRBJ2-4
v_gene: TRBV20-1
d_gene: TRBD2
abundance: .
CDR3aa: CSAYTGTSGIPVAKNIQYF
CDR3nt: TGCAGTGCTTATACCGGGACTAGCGGGATCCCGGTAGCCAAAAACATTCAGTACTTC

j_gene: TRBJ1-5
v_gene: TRBV19
d_gene: .
abundance: .
CDR3aa: CASQGGQDYSNQPQHF
CDR3nt: TGTGCCAGCCAAGGGGGGCAGGACTATAGCAATCAGCCCCAGCATTTT

j_gene: TRBJ1-6
v_gene: TRBV6-1
d_gene: .
abundance: .
CDR3aa: CASSEVPGIRSPLHF
CDR3nt: TGTGCCAGCAGTGAAGTTCCGGGGATACGGTCACCCCTCCACTTT

j_gene: TRBJ2-5
v_gene: TRBV28
d_gene: TRBD2
abundance: few
CDR3aa: CASTDRLAGEETQYF
CDR3nt: TGTGCCAGCACCGATCGACTAGCGGGAGAAGAGACCCAGTACTTC

j_gene: TRBJ2-7
v_gene: TRBV12-3/TRBV12-4
d_gene: .
abundance: .
CDR3aa: CASRGETGYEQYF
CDR3nt: TGTGCCAGCAGGGGAGAGACAGGCTACGAGCAGTACTTC

j_gene: TRBJ1-1
v_gene: TRBV28
d_gene: TRBD1
abundance: few
CDR3aa: CASRFRQGWTEAFF
CDR3nt: TGTGCCAGCAGATTTAGACAGGGTTGGACTGAAGCTTTCTTT

j_gene: TRBJ2-2
v_gene: TRBV7-2
d_gene: TRBD1
abundance: .
CDR3aa: CASSFGTADTGELFF
CDR3nt: TGTGCCAGCAGCTTCGGGACAGCCGACACCGGGGAGCTGTTTTTT

j_gene: TRBJ2-3
v_gene: TRBV3-1
d_gene: .
abundance: .
CDR3aa: CATKGGPRGTDTQYF
CDR3nt: TGTGCCACCAAGGGAGGACCTCGGGGCACAGATACGCAGTATTTT

j_gene: TRBJ2-7
v_gene: TRBV20-1
d_gene: .
abundance: .
CDR3aa: CSARPTYEQYF
CDR3nt: TGCAGTGCTAGACCCACCTACGAGCAGTACTTC

j_gene: TRBJ2-5
v_gene: TRBV12-3/TRBV12-4
d_gene: TRBD1
abundance: few
CDR3aa: CASRESGQGETQYF
CDR3nt: TGTGCCAGCAGAGAGTCCGGACAGGGAGAGACCCAGTACTTC

j_gene: TRBJ2-3
v_gene: TRBV20-1
d_gene: .
abundance: .
CDR3aa: CSASFADTQYF
CDR3nt: TGCAGTGCTAGTTTTGCAGATACGCAGTATTTT

j_gene: TRBJ2-1
v_gene: TRBV7-2
d_gene: TRBD2
abundance: few
CDR3aa: CASSPAWASGMNEQFF
CDR3nt: TGTGCCAGCAGCCCGGCCTGGGCGAGCGGGATGAATGAGCAGTTCTTC

j_gene: TRBJ2-2
v_gene: TRBV7-9
d_gene: TRBD2
abundance: .
CDR3aa: CASSSPVRTSGRANTGELFF
CDR3nt: TGTGCCAGCAGCTCACCCGTCCGGACTAGCGGGAGGGCGAACACCGGGGAGCTGTTTTTT

j_gene: TRBJ2-2
v_gene: TRBV20-1
d_gene: TRBD2
abundance: few
CDR3aa: CSARDWLAGLGRTGELFF
CDR3nt: TGCAGTGCTAGAGATTGGCTAGCGGGGTTGGGTAGGACCGGGGAGCTGTTTTTT

j_gene: TRBJ1-2
v_gene: TRBV6-2/TRBV6-3
d_gene: .
abundance: few
CDR3aa: CASSSGIRGGYTF
CDR3nt: TGTGCCAGCAGCTCAGGGATAAGGGGTGGCTACACCTTC

j_gene: TRBJ2-6
v_gene: TRBV24-1
d_gene: .
abundance: .
CDR3aa: CATSSPREGATGANVLTF
CDR3nt: TGTGCCACCAGCTCTCCCCGGGAGGGGGCAACCGGGGCCAACGTCCTGACTTTC

j_gene: TRBJ2-1
v_gene: TRBV28
d_gene: TRBD2
abundance: few
CDR3aa: CASYEDSEREIDEQFF
CDR3nt: TGTGCCAGCTATGAAGATAGCGAGCGGGAGATTGATGAGCAGTTCTTC

j_gene: TRBJ2-1
v_gene: TRBV6-2/TRBV6-3
d_gene: .
abundance: .
CDR3aa: CASSYTDLAQSSYNEQFF
CDR3nt: TGTGCCAGCAGTTACACAGATCTAGCGCAGAGCTCCTACAATGAGCAGTTCTTC

j_gene: TRBJ2-2
v_gene: TRBV24-1
d_gene: .
abundance: .
CDR3aa: CATRGRANTGELFF
CDR3nt: TGTGCCACCAGGGGCAGGGCGAACACCGGGGAGCTGTTTTTT

j_gene: TRBJ1-1
v_gene: TRBV6-2/TRBV6-3
d_gene: .
abundance: .
CDR3aa: CASSLRQDPAFF
CDR3nt: TGTGCCAGCAGCCTTAGACAGGATCCGGCTTTCTTT

j_gene: TRBJ2-3
v_gene: TRBV6-1
d_gene: TRBD2
abundance: few
CDR3aa: CASSVAGGLTDTQYF
CDR3nt: TGTGCCAGCAGTGTAGCGGGAGGGTTGACAGATACGCAGTATTTT

j_gene: TRBJ2-5
v_gene: TRBV6-2/TRBV6-3
d_gene: TRBD1
abundance: many
CDR3aa: CATEGQGAVGTQYF
CDR3nt: TGTGCCACTGAAGGACAGGGAGCCGTCGGGACCCAGTACTTC

j_gene: TRBJ2-1
v_gene: TRBV2
d_gene: TRBD2
abundance: .
CDR3aa: CASSSSGRGSYNEQFF
CDR3nt: TGTGCCAGCAGTAGTAGCGGGAGGGGGTCCTACAATGAGCAGTTCTTC

j_gene: TRBJ1-1
v_gene: TRBV19
d_gene: .
abundance: .
CDR3aa: CASSRILLGNEAFF
CDR3nt: TGTGCCAGTAGTCGGATTTTGCTCGGGAATGAAGCTTTCTTT